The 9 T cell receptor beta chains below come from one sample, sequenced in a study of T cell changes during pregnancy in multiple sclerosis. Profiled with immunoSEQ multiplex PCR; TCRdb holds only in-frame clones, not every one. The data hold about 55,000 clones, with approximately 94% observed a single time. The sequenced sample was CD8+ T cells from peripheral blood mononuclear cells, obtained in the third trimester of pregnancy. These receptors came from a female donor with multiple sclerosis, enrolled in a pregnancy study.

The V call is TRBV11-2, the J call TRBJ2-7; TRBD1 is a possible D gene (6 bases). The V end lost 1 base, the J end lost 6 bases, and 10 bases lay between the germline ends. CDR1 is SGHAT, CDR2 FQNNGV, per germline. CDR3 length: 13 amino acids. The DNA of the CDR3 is TGTGCCAGCAGCTTAGTCAGGGGCTTCGAGCAGTACTTC. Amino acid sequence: CASSLVRGFEQYF.

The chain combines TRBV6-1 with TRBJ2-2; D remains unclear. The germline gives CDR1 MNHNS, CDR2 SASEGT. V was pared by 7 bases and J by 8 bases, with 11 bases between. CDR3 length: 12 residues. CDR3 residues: CASIVLGGELFF. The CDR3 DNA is TGTGCCAGCATTGTTCTCGGGGGGGAGCTGTTTTTT.

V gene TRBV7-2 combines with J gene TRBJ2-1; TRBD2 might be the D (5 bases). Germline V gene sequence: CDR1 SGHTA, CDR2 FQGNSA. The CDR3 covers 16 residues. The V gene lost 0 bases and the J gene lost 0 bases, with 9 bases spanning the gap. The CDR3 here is CASSLAAGGSYNEQFF. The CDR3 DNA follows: TGTGCCAGCAGCTTAGCGGCGGGCGGCTCCTACAATGAGCAGTTCTTC.

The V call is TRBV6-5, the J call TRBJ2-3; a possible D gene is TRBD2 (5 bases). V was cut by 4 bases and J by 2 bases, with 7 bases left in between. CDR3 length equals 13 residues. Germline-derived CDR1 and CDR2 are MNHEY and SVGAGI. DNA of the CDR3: TGTGCCAGCAGTTTGGACTTCACAGATACGCAGTATTTT. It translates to CASSLDFTDTQYF.

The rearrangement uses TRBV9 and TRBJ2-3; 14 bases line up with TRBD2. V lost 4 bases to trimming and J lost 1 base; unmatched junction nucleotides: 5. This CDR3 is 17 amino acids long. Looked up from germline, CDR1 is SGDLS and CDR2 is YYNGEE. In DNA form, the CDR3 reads TGTGCCAGCAGCTCCGGGACTAGCGGGAGTGGCACAGATACGCAGTATTTT. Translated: CASSSGTSGSGTDTQYF.

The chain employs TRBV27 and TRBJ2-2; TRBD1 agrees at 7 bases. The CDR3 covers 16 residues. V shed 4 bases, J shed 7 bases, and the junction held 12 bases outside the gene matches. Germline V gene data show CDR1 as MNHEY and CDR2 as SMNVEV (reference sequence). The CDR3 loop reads CASSSQHRQGYGELFF. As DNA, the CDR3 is TGTGCCAGCAGTTCACAACACCGACAGGGTTACGGGGAGCTGTTTTTT.

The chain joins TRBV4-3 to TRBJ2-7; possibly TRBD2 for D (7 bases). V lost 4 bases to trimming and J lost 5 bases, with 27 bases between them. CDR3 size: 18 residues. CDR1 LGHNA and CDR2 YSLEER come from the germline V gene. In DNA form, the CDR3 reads TGCGCCAGCAGCCCCAGTTTTGCGGGAGATTTAGGGGGGAACGAGCAGTACTTC. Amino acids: CASSPSFAGDLGGNEQYF.

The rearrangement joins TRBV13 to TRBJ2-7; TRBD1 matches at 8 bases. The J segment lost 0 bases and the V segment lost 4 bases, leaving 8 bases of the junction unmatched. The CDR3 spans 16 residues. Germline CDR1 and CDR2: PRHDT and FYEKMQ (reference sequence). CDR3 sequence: CASSSSGGPTSYEQYF. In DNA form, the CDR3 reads TGTGCCAGCAGCTCCTCAGGGGGCCCGACCTCCTACGAGCAGTACTTC.

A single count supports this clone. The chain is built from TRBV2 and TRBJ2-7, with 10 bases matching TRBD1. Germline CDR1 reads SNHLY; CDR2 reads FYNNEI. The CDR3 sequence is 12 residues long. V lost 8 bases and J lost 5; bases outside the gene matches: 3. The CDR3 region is CASGGQGNEQYF. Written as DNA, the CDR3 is TGTGCCAGCGGGGGACAGGGGAACGAGCAGTACTTC.